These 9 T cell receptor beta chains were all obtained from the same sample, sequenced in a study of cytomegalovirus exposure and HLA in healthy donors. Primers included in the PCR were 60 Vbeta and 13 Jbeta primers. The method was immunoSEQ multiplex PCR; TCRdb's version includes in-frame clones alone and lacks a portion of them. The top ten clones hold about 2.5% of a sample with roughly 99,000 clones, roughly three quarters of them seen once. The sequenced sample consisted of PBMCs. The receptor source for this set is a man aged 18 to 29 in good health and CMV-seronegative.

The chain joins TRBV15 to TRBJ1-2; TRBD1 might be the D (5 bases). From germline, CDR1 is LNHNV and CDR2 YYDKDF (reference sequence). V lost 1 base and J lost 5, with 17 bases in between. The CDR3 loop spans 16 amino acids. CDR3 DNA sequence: TGTGCCACCAGCAGAGTGGCGGGGACCGCCATATATGGCTACACCTTC. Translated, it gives CATSRVAGTAIYGYTF.

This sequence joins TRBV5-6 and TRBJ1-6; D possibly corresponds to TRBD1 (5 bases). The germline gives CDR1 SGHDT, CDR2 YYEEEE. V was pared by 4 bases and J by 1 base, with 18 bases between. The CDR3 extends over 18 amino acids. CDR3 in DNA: TGTGCCAGCAGCAGAGGACCTCCCGCAGGGTCCTATAATTCACCCCTCCACTTT. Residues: CASSRGPPAGSYNSPLHF.

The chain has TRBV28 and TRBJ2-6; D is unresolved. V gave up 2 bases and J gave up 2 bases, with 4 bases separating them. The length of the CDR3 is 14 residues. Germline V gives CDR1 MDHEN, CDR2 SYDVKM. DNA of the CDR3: TGTGCCAGCAGTTTACACACTGGGGCCAACGTCCTGACTTTC. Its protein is CASSLHTGANVLTF.

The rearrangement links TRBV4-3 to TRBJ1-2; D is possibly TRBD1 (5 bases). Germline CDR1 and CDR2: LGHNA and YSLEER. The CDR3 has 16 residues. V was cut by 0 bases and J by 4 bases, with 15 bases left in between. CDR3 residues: CASSQDFPGGSYGYTF. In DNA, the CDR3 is TGCGCCAGCAGCCAAGACTTTCCGGGGGGAAGCTATGGCTACACCTTC.

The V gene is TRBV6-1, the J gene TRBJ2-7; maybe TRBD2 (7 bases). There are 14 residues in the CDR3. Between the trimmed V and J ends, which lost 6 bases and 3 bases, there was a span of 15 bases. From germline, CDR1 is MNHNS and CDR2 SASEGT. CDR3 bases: TGTGCCAGCAGCGGGGGGCGCGATATCTACGAGCAGTACTTC. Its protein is CASSGGRDIYEQYF.

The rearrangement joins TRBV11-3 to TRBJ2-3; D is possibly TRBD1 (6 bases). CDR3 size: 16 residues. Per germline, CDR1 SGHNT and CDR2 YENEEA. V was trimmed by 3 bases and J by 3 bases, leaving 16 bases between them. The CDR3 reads CASSFHTGIGTDTQYF. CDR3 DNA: TGTGCCAGCAGCTTCCACACAGGGATAGGGACAGATACGCAGTATTTT.

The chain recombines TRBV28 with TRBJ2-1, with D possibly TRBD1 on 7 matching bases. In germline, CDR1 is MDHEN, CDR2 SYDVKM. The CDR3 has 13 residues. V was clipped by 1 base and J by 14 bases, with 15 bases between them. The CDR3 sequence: CASSLYPGGPKFF. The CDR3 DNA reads TGTGCCAGCAGTTTATACCCAGGGGGGCCAAAGTTCTTC.

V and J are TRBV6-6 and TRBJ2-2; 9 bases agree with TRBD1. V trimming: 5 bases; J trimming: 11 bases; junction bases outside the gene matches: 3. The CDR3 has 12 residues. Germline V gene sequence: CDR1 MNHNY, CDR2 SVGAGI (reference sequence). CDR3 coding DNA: TGTGCCAGCAGTCCGGACAGGGGTGAGCTGTTTTTT. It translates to CASSPDRGELFF.

Here the CDR3 DNA reads TGTGCCAGCAGCTTAGTAGGCACTGGGGGCCGGGAGACCCAGTACTTC. Its translation is CASSLVGTGGRETQYF. This sequence joins TRBV7-3 and TRBJ2-5; D perhaps matches TRBD1 (6 bases). Germline V CDR1 and CDR2: SGHTA, FQGTGA. The CDR3 is 16 residues long. The V end lost 2 bases, the J end lost 5 bases, and 18 bases lay between the germline ends.